This TCR beta chain derives from a study of CD8 T cells in Susac syndrome. RNA, at about 0.5 to 1 ug, was reverse transcribed with random hexamers. The authors amplified TCR beta CDR3 across 54 Vbeta and 13 Jbeta using immunoSEQ multiplex PCR. A single record per CDR3 protein comes from TCRdb applying MiXCR to the immunoSEQ multiplex PCR reads. The data contain over 300,000 distinct CDR3 sequences, around 90% of them seen just once; the ten biggest clones take up over 0.065%. The T cells that were sequenced for TCR beta were CD8+ and CD4+ cells from blood. Negative isolation yielded CD4+ and CD8+ T cells, and FACS enriched TEMRA cells. V was cut by 2 bases and J by 8 bases, with 20 bases left in between. CDR1 SGHRS and CDR2 YFSETQ come from the germline V gene. The CDR3 runs 16 residues.

The sample was CD4+ T cells from PBMCs. This sequence originates from a human donor with multiple sclerosis. The rearrangement joins TRBV5-1 to TRBJ2-1; D possibly matches TRBD1 or TRBD2 (6 bases each). The CDR3 DNA reads as TGCGCCAGCAGCTTCAATCTTCCTCCTAGGGGGGATGAGCAGTTCTTC. This encodes CASSFNLPPRGDEQFF. The whole variable domain, filled in from reference TRBV5-1 and TRBJ2-1, reads KAGVTQTPRYLIKTRGQQVTLSCSPISGHRSVSWYQQTPGQGLQFLFEYFSETQRNKGNFPGRFSGRQFSNSRSEMNVSTLELGDSALYLCASSFNLPPRGDEQFFGPGTRLTVL.